A selection of T cell receptor beta chains follows, all from one sample in a study of T cells after posttransplantation cyclophosphamide. Sequenced by immunoSEQ multiplex PCR; TCRdb stores in-frame clones only, minus some. The sample carries 25,000 to 40,000 clones, roughly 91% recorded once. Sequenced material: naive CD4+ T cells sorted from blood. Receptors originate from a man in his thirties or forties in good health and a related stem cell transplant donor. Each CDR3 is given with its conserved first and last residue. A D gene is named only where the DNA matches it firmly. The size field is filled for only some rows; it gives once, few, many or a size class.

clone size	D gene	J gene	V gene	CDR3 DNA	CDR3 protein
NA	TRBD1	TRBJ2-1	TRBV25-1	TGTGCCAGCAGTGGTACCGGGACAGGGCATATCAATGAGCAGTTCTTC	CASSGTGTGHINEQFF
NA	TRBD1	TRBJ1-6	TRBV5-1	TGCGCCAGCAGCAATGGGACAGGGACTTCACCCCTCCACTTT	CASSNGTGTSPLHF
NA	NA	TRBJ2-3	TRBV10-3	TGTGCCATCAATTCGGCGGGGGCTAGCACAGATACGCAGTATTTT	CAINSAGASTDTQYF
NA	NA	TRBJ2-7	TRBV7-2	TGTGCCAGCAGCCCCACAGGGTGGGGCGAGCAGTACTTC	CASSPTGWGEQYF
NA	NA	TRBJ2-5	TRBV6-5	TGTGCCAGCAGTTACGGGTCAGCGGAGACCCAGTACTTC	CASSYGSAETQYF
NA	NA	TRBJ1-6	TRBV5-4	TGTGCCAGCAGCTTGGGACGGGGGAGCAATTCACCCCTCCACTTT	CASSLGRGSNSPLHF
NA	TRBD2	TRBJ2-6	TRBV2	TGTGCCAGCAGGGCCCGGGGCGGGAGCTCTGGGGCCAACGTCCTGACTTTC	CASRARGGSSGANVLTF
NA	NA	TRBJ2-7	TRBV29-1	TGCAGCGTTGTTTTTAATTCGTACGAGCAGTACTTC	CSVVFNSYEQYF
NA	TRBD2	TRBJ2-7	TRBV28	TGTGCCAGCAGTCCCCCTAGCGGGGGCTTCTCCTACGAGCAGTACTTC	CASSPPSGGFSYEQYF
NA	NA	TRBJ1-4	TRBV5-1	TGCGCCAGCAGCCTACAGGTGCAGGATGAAAAACTGTTTTTT	CASSLQVQDEKLFF
once	NA	TRBJ2-2	TRBV6-1	TGTGCCACTTCACCGGGACTGCCCACCGGGGAGCTGTTTTTT	CATSPGLPTGELFF
few	TRBD1	TRBJ2-6	TRBV18	TGTGCCAGCTCACCCTTGACAGGGGGCGATGCTGGGGCCAACGTCCTGACTTTC	CASSPLTGGDAGANVLTF
NA	NA	TRBJ2-1	TRBV7-3	TGTGCCAGCAGCTCCGGTGTCCCGGACTCACAGTTCTTC	CASSSGVPDSQFF
NA	NA	TRBJ1-2	TRBV10-2	TGCGCCAGCAGCGCTGACGGGAATTTTGGCTACACCTTC	CASSADGNFGYTF
NA	TRBD1	TRBJ2-1	TRBV2	TGTGCCAGCAGTAAAACAGGGGGTTCCTACAATGAGCAGTTCTTC	CASSKTGGSYNEQFF
NA	TRBD1	TRBJ2-5	TRBV15	TGTGCCACCAGCAGAGGGGGACAGATCCAAGAGACCCAGTACTTC	CATSRGGQIQETQYF
once	NA	TRBJ2-5	TRBV5-1	TGCGCCAGCAGCTTGGATGTGAGAGAGACCCAGTACTTC	CASSLDVRETQYF
NA	NA	TRBJ1-3	TRBV5-5	TGTGCCAGCAGCTTTAAGTGGGCTTCAGGAAACACCATATATTTT	CASSFKWASGNTIYF
NA	TRBD1	TRBJ2-7	TRBV6-5	TGTGCCAGCAGTACCCGGACAGGGACCTACGAGCAGTACTTC	CASSTRTGTYEQYF
NA	TRBD1	TRBJ1-2	TRBV5-4	TGTGCCAGCAGCTTACAGGGGATCGTCTATGGCTACACCTTC	CASSLQGIVYGYTF
NA	TRBD2	TRBJ2-1	TRBV2	TGTGCCAGCAGTTTTGCGGGGGGGGGCTACAATGAGCAGTTCTTC	CASSFAGGGYNEQFF
NA	TRBD2	TRBJ2-7	TRBV19	TGTGCCAGTAGTATAGATCGAGCGGGGGCTACCTCTGGCGAGCAGTACTTC	CASSIDRAGATSGEQYF
NA	TRBD1	TRBJ1-3	TRBV11-2	TGTGCCAGCAGCTACCAGGACAGGGGAAACACCATATATTTT	CASSYQDRGNTIYF
once	TRBD1	TRBJ1-4	TRBV7-2	TGTGCCAGCAGCTTAGTAGGACAGGTTAATGAAAAACTGTTTTTT	CASSLVGQVNEKLFF
NA	NA	TRBJ2-3	TRBV5-5	TGTGCCAGCAGCTTGGCTAGTTATACGCAGTATTTT	CASSLASYTQYF
once	NA	TRBJ2-7	TRBV19	TGTGCCAGTAGTATGGGGAGCTACGAGCAGTACTTC	CASSMGSYEQYF
NA	TRBD1	TRBJ2-5	TRBV10-3	TGTGCCATCAGTGTTGGCAGGGGGCGAGAGACCCAGTACTTC	CAISVGRGRETQYF
NA	NA	TRBJ2-1	TRBV10-3	TGTGCCATCACTGCGGACTACAACTACAATGAGCAGTTCTTC	CAITADYNYNEQFF
NA	TRBD1	TRBJ1-3	TRBV14	TGTGCCAGCAGCCGCCCGGGACAGAGCTCTGGAAACACCATATATTTT	CASSRPGQSSGNTIYF
NA	NA	TRBJ1-1	TRBV4-3	TGCGCCAGCAGCCAAGATCCCCGGATGGACAAGAACACTGAAGCTTTCTTT	CASSQDPRMDKNTEAFF
NA	NA	TRBJ1-2	TRBV5-1	TGCGCCAGCAGCTTGGAGGAGGGGAAAAGCGGCTACACCTTC	CASSLEEGKSGYTF